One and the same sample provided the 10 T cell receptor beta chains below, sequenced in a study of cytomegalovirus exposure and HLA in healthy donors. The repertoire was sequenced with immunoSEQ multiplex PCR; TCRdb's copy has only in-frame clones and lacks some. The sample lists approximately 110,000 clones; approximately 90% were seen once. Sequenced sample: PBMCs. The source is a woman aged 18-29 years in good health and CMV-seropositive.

The CDR3 DNA reads as TGTGCCAGCAGCCAGGGGGGATTGCGGACAGCGAATGAAAAACTGTTTTTT. Its translation: CASSQGGLRTANEKLFF. This chain connects TRBV5-4 to TRBJ1-4, with 7 nucleotides matching TRBD1. This CDR3 is built from 17 residues. Germline V lookup: CDR1 SGHNT, CDR2 YYREEE (reference sequence). V lost 4 bases, J lost 5 bases, and 14 bases stayed unmatched.

The CDR3: CASSLWSWGRGKPQHF. Written as DNA, the CDR3 is TGTGCCAGCAGCTTGTGGTCCTGGGGGCGAGGGAAGCCCCAGCATTTT. The chain couples TRBV5-6 to TRBJ1-5; D possibly corresponds to TRBD1 (6 bases). Germline V gene sequence: CDR1 SGHDT, CDR2 YYEEEE. V was shortened by 1 base and J by 8 bases, with 19 bases between the two germline ends. This CDR3 has 16 amino acids.

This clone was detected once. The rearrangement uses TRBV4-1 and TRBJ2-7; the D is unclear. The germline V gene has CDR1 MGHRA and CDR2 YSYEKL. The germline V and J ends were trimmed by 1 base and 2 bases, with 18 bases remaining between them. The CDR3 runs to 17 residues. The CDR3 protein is CASSQGFDGHKTYEQYF. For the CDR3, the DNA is TGCGCCAGCAGCCAAGGTTTTGATGGGCACAAGACCTACGAGCAGTACTTC.

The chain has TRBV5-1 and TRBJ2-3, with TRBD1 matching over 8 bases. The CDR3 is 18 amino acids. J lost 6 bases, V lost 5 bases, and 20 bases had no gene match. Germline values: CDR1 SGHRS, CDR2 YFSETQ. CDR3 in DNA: TGCGCCAGCAGAAGTGGCCTGATAGCAGGGGGCGCGTCCGATACGCAGTATTTT. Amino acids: CASRSGLIAGGASDTQYF. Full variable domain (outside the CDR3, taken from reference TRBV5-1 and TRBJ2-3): KAGVTQTPRYLIKTRGQQVTLSCSPISGHRSVSWYQQTPGQGLQFLFEYFSETQRNKGNFPGRFSGRQFSNSRSEMNVSTLELGDSALYLCASRSGLIAGGASDTQYFGPGTRLTVL.

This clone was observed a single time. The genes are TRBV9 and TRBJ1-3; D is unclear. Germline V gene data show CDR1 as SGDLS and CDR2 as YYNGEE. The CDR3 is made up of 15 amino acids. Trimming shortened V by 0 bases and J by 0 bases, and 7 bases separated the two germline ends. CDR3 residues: CASSVGSSSGNTIYF. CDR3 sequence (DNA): TGTGCCAGCAGCGTAGGATCCAGCTCTGGAAACACCATATATTTT.

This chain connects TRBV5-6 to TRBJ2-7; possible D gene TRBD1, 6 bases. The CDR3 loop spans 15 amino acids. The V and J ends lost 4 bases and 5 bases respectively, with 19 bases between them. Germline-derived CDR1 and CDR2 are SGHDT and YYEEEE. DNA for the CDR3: TGTGCCAGCAGCGACAGCCGGGACACTCTCCACGAGCAGTACTTC. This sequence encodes CASSDSRDTLHEQYF.

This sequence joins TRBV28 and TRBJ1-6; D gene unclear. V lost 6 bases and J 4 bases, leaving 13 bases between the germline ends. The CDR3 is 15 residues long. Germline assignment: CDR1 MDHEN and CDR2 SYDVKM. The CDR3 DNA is TGTGCCAGCAGGCCAACTCACAGATATAATTCACCCCTCCACTTT. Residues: CASRPTHRYNSPLHF. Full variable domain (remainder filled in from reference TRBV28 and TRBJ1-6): DVKVTQSSRYLVKRTGEKVFLECVQDMDHENMFWYRQDPGLGLRLIYFSYDVKMKEKGDIPEGYSVSREKKERFSLILESASTNQTSMYLCASRPTHRYNSPLHFGNGTRLTVT.

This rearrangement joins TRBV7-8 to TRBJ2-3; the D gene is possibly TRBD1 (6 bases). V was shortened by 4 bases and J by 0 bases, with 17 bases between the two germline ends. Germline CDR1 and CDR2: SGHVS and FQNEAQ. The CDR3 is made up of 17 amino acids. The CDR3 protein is CASSYLADRSSTDTQYF. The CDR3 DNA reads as TGTGCCAGCAGCTATTTAGCAGACAGGTCTAGCACAGATACGCAGTATTTT.

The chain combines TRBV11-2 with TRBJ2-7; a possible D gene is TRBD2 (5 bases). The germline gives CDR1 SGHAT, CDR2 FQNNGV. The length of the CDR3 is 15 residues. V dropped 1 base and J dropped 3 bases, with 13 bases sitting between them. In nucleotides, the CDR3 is TGTGCCAGCAGCTTAGCAAGCGGCGTAAACTACGAGCAGTACTTC. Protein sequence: CASSLASGVNYEQYF.

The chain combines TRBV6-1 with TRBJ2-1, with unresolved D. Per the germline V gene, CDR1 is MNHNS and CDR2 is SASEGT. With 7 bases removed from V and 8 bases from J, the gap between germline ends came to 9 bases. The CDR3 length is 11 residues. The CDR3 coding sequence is TGTGCCAGCACCCGTTTCGATGAGCAGTTCTTC. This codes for CASTRFDEQFF.